This TCR beta chain originates from a study of T cell repertoires in cytomegalovirus infection. Study information: HLA-B-restricted CMV epitopes that are well studied, plus recently identified HLA-C-restricted ones, were used by the study.

The CDR3 extends over 15 amino acids. CDR1 is SEHNR, CDR2 FQNEAQ, per germline (reference sequence). V gave up 5 bases and J gave up 8 bases; unmatched junction bases: 8. MiXCR, run by TCRdb on the reads, gives a single entry per CDR3 protein. The repertoire holds 800,000 to 950,000 distinct CDR3 sequences, with about 30% as singletons. As concerns this clonotype: Its specificity is not known.

The sequence was obtained from a human donor in good health (CMV status not recorded). Some clones in this sample may be carry-over from other donors' samples. The sample in question was cultured CD8+ T cells from PBMCs, obtained from culture after CMV antigen stimulation. The V call is TRBV7-9, the J call TRBJ2-1, with 11 bases that match TRBD2. The CDR3 nucleotides are TGTGCCAGCAGCGTATATAGCGGGGGGGCCGATGAGCAGTTCTTC. The encoded protein is CASSVYSGGADEQFF.